This T cell receptor beta chain comes out of a study of blood T cell repertoires in COVID-19. At the level of the study: Sites across the United States, Italy and Spain contributed samples from acute and convalescent COVID-19. The cDNA or gDNA used as material had been derived from T cells, B-cell-depleted T cells, or PBMCs.

CDR3 size: 13 residues. Per the germline V gene, CDR1 is LNHDA and CDR2 is SQIVND (reference sequence). Trimming took 1 base from V and 4 from J, leaving 7 bases between them. Generated by immunoSEQ multiplex PCR, the TCRdb table keeps only in-frame clones and is missing some. The data hold some 350,000 clones, with 83% observed a single time. With respect to this clone: The sample holds other DNA sequences that translate to the same CDR3.

Sample: peripheral blood. The V gene is TRBV19, the J gene TRBJ1-2; D gene ambiguous. This sequence originates from a man aged 25-45 years with active or convalescent COVID-19. DNA of the CDR3: TGTGCCAGTAGTATAGGGCAAACCTATGGCTACACCTTC. Residues: CASSIGQTYGYTF.